The clone carrying this T cell receptor (beta chain) appeared a few times. A universal primer site arose from template switching, and cDNA bore unique molecular identifiers. TCRdb re-analysed the 5' RACE reads in MiXCR, keeping a single row per CDR3 protein. The sample lists fewer than 250,000 distinct CDR3 sequences, under 10% occurring once. This sample is drawn from a study of identical twins. In addition, the sample was reused for a study of yellow fever vaccine responses in identical twins. That source adds: Twins showed a vaccine T cell response that reportedly seemed partly convergent, partly personalized.

What was sequenced was memory (CD45RO+) T cells sorted from blood. This clonotype originated in a young woman in good health.

As DNA, the CDR3 is TGTGCCAGCAGCTTAGCTAGCGGGCGGAACAATGAGCAGTTCTTC. It is translated as CASSLASGRNNEQFF. The chain joins TRBV7-2 to TRBJ2-1, with TRBD2 matching 7 bases. This CDR3 region has 15 residues. The V gene's germline CDR1 is SGHTA and CDR2 FQGNSA. J was trimmed by 5 bases and V by 0 bases; bases with no gene match: 4.